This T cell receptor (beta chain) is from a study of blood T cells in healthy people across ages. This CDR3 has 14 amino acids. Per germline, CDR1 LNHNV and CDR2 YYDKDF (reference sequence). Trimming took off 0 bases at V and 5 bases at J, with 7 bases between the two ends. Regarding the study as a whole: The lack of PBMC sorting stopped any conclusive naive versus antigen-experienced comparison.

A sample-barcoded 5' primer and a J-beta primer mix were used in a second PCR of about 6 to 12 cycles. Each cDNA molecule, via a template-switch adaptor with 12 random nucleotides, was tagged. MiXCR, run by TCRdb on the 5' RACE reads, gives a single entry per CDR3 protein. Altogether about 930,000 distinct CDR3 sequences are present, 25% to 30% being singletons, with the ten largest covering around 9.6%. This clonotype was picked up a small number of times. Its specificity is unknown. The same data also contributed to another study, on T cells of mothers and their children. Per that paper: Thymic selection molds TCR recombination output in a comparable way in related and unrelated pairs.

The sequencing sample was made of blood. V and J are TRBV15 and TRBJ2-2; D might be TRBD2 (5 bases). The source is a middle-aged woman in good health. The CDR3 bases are TGTGCCACCAGCAGAGATCGGGGAACCGGGGAGCTGTTTTTT. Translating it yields CATSRDRGTGELFF.